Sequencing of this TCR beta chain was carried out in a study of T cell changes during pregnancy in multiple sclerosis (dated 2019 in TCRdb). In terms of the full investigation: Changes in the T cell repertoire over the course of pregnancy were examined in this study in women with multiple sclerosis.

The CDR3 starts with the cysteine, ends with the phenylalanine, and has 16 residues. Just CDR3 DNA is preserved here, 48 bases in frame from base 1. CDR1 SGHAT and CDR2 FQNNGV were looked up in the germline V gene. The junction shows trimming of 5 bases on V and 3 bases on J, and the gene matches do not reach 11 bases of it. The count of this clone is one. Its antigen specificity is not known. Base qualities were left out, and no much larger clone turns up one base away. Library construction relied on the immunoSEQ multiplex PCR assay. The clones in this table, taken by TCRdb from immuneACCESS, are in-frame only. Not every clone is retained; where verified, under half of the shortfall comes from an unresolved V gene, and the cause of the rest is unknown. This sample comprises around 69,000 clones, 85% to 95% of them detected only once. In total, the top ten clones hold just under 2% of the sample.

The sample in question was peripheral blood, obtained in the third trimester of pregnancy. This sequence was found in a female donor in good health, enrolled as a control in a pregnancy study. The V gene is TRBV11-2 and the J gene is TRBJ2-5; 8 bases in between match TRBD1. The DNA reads TGTGCCAGCAGCGCCCGACAGGGGAGTAGGGAAGAGACCCAGTACTTC. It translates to CASSARQGSREETQYF.